This entry lists 30 T cell receptor beta chains sequenced from one sample in a study of T cell changes during pregnancy in multiple sclerosis. Sequencing used immunoSEQ multiplex PCR; TCRdb keeps in-frame clones, though not all of them. The table has 55,000 to 75,000 clones, about 91% seen once; the top ten hold more than 1.1%. Material: peripheral blood, obtained after pregnancy. The source is a female donor with multiple sclerosis, enrolled in a pregnancy study.

The chain recombines TRBV19 with TRBJ2-2, with 12 positions matching TRBD2. V lost 7 bases to trimming and J lost 5 bases; unmatched junction nucleotides: 5. The CDR3 is made up of 15 amino acids. Germline CDR1 and CDR2: LNHDA and SQIVND (reference sequence). The CDR3 nucleotides read TGTGCCAGTACGGGACTAGCGGGTTATACCGGGGAGCTGTTTTTT. Its protein product is CASTGLAGYTGELFF.

This sequence joins TRBV6-6 and TRBJ2-5, with a possible D match to TRBD2 (6 bases). The CDR3 is made up of 14 amino acids. V lost 5 bases and J lost 7, with 17 bases in between. Germline CDR1 MNHNY, CDR2 SVGAGI (reference sequence). The CDR3 protein is CASSRDSSRATQYF. CDR3 in DNA: TGTGCCAGCAGTCGGGACTCCAGCAGGGCGACCCAGTACTTC.

V and J are TRBV5-4 and TRBJ1-2, with 11 bases that match TRBD1. CDR1 is SGHNT and CDR2 is YYREEE in the germline V gene (reference sequence). The CDR3 totals 15 residues. After removal of 1 base from V and 8 bases from J, the junction contained 7 bases not matched to a gene. The CDR3 loop reads CASSLSGTGGRGYTF. CDR3 nucleotides: TGTGCCAGCAGCTTGTCCGGGACAGGGGGGAGAGGCTACACCTTC.

This clone is categorized as medium-sized. The chain links TRBV28 to TRBJ1-1; D is uncertain. This CDR3 has 13 amino acids. The germline V gene has CDR1 MDHEN and CDR2 SYDVKM. V was shortened by 2 bases and J by 3 bases, with 7 bases between the two germline ends. CDR3 region: CASSLGEYTEAFF. In DNA, the CDR3 is TGTGCCAGCAGTTTAGGGGAGTACACTGAAGCTTTCTTT.

This rearrangement joins TRBV5-8 to TRBJ1-1; no definite D call. V was cut by 5 bases and J by 5 bases, with 19 bases left in between. The CDR3 runs 15 residues. Germline V gives CDR1 SGHTS, CDR2 YDEGEE. CDR3 region: CASRLNGGSGTEAFF. Here the CDR3 DNA reads TGTGCCAGCAGACTAAATGGTGGGTCGGGGACTGAAGCTTTCTTT.

This chain joins TRBV11-2 and TRBJ2-5; possibly TRBD1 for D (5 bases). V dropped 7 bases and J dropped 3 bases, with 21 bases sitting between them. CDR1 is SGHAT and CDR2 is FQNNGV in the germline V gene. The CDR3 runs to 16 residues. The chain's CDR3 is CASTPARVMDEETQYF. CDR3 nucleotides: TGTGCCAGCACTCCCGCCAGGGTTATGGACGAAGAGACCCAGTACTTC.

The chain has TRBV5-8 and TRBJ2-1; 9 bases fit TRBD2. Germline V gene lookup returns CDR1 SGHTS and CDR2 YDEGEE. The CDR3 is 15 residues long. V shed 0 bases and J 7 bases; nucleotides not matched to a gene: 5. The chain's CDR3 is CASSLGSGSANEQFF. The DNA for the CDR3 is TGTGCCAGCAGCTTGGGTAGCGGGAGTGCAAATGAGCAGTTCTTC.

The genes are TRBV19 and TRBJ2-1; 8 positions agree with TRBD2. The CDR3 covers 17 residues. Germline CDR1 is LNHDA and CDR2 is SQIVND (reference sequence). Trimming at V came to 2 bases and at J to 4 bases, leaving 10 bases not matched to a gene. CDR3 region: CASSIFPGLARYNEQFF. The CDR3 DNA is TGTGCCAGTAGTATATTCCCCGGACTAGCACGGTACAATGAGCAGTTCTTC.

The chain uses TRBV27 and TRBJ2-1; 13 nucleotides line up with TRBD2. The ends lost 8 bases at V and 6 bases at J; junction bases unmatched: 4. The CDR3 spans 14 residues. From germline, CDR1 is MNHEY and CDR2 SMNVEV (reference sequence). The CDR3, as DNA: TGTGCCAGCCTGGGACTAGCGGGACGCAATGAGCAGTTCTTC. Translating gives CASLGLAGRNEQFF.

DNA of the CDR3: TGTGCCAGCAGCTTAGTTAAGGGGAAGGGTGGCTACACCTTC. Translating gives CASSLVKGKGGYTF. V usage is TRBV13 and J usage is TRBJ1-2, with a possible D match to TRBD1 (5 bases). With 1 base removed from V and 7 bases from J, the gap between germline ends came to 13 bases. The CDR3 consists of 14 residues. Germline V CDR1 and CDR2: PRHDT, FYEKMQ (reference sequence).

V gene TRBV7-8 combines with J gene TRBJ2-3; 7 nucleotides agree with TRBD1. The V and J ends lost 10 bases and 4 bases, in that order; junction bases with no gene match: 5. The CDR3 sequence is 12 residues long. Germline lookup yields CDR1 SGHVS and CDR2 FQNEAQ. The DNA for the CDR3 is TGTGCCACCCGGACAGGTCCAGATACGCAGTATTTT. It specifies CATRTGPDTQYF.

V is TRBV7-9 and J is TRBJ2-2, with TRBD2 matching over 9 bases. CDR1 is SEHNR, CDR2 FQNEAQ, per germline (reference sequence). Trimming removed 4 bases from V and 1 base from J; junction bases left unmatched: 7. The CDR3 has 17 amino acids. The CDR3 sequence is CASSSPLTSGNTGELFF. For the CDR3, the DNA is TGTGCCAGCAGCTCCCCCTTGACTAGCGGGAACACCGGGGAGCTGTTTTTT.

This chain connects TRBV18 to TRBJ2-3; D not resolved. The CDR3 spans 15 residues. V shed 8 bases and J shed 4 bases, with 19 bases lying between them. Germline V gene data show CDR1 as KGHSH and CDR2 as LQKENI. CDR3 sequence reads: CASTSRGALADTQYF. The DNA for the CDR3 is TGTGCCAGCACGTCACGAGGCGCCCTAGCAGATACGCAGTATTTT.

V and J are TRBV28 and TRBJ2-7; 7 nucleotides match TRBD1. CDR1 and CDR2 (germline): MDHEN, SYDVKM. The ends lost 11 bases at V and 1 base at J; junction bases unmatched: 11. There are 14 residues in the CDR3. The CDR3 DNA is TGTGCCGTGGGGCGAGAGGGGGCATCCTACGAGCAGTACTTC. Amino acid sequence: CAVGREGASYEQYF.

The sample holds a few counts of this clone. One end of the junction does not line up with germline, which may come from a read error. The chain is built from TRBV7-3 and TRBJ1-1, with D tentatively TRBD1 (6 bases). CDR1 and CDR2 (germline): SGHTA, FQGTGA. This CDR3 contains 15 residues. The CDR3 DNA reads TGTGCCAGCAGCTTAACCGGGCAGGGGAACGCTGAAGCTTTCTTT. Its translation is CASSLTGQGNAEAFF. Drawing the rest from reference TRBV7-3 and TRBJ1-1, the complete variable domain is GAGVSQTPSNKVTEKGKYVELRCDPISGHTALYWYRQSLGQGPEFLIYFQGTGAADDSGLPNDRFFAVRPEGSVSTLKIQRTERGDSAVYLCASSLTGQGNAEAFFGQGTRLTVV.

This clone was observed a single time. The CDR3 here is CASSQGQDRTGELFF. The CDR3 bases are TGTGCCAGCAGTCAGGGACAGGACCGGACCGGGGAGCTGTTTTTT. The chain recombines TRBV27 with TRBJ2-2; 8 bases fit TRBD1. Germline trimming cut 5 bases from V and 5 bases from J; bases unmatched to any gene: 7. Germline CDR1 reads MNHEY; CDR2 reads SMNVEV (reference sequence). The CDR3 consists of 15 residues.

The chain links TRBV2 to TRBJ1-1, with D maybe TRBD1 (6 bases). Germline V gene data show CDR1 as SNHLY and CDR2 as FYNNEI. This CDR3 has 14 amino acids. Deletions cut 2 bases from V and 5 bases from J, with 12 bases between. The CDR3 loop reads CASSERGGDTEAFF. The CDR3 DNA sequence: TGTGCCAGCAGTGAACGGGGGGGCGATACTGAAGCTTTCTTT.

The rearrangement joins TRBV5-4 to TRBJ2-3; weak D call: TRBD1 (6 bases). The CDR3 runs to 16 residues. Germline V lookup: CDR1 SGHNT, CDR2 YYREEE (reference sequence). Trimming removed 0 bases from V and 3 bases from J, with 14 bases in between. DNA for the CDR3: TGTGCCAGCAGCTTGGGACAGGCAGGAGCTACAGATACGCAGTATTTT. Translated: CASSLGQAGATDTQYF.

The chain couples TRBV10-3 to TRBJ2-7, with 10 nucleotides matching TRBD1. The CDR3 has 14 amino acids. Germline V gene data show CDR1 as ENHRY and CDR2 as SYGVKD. After removal of 10 bases from V and 5 bases from J, the junction contained 11 bases not matched to a gene. CDR3 in amino acids: CATHPGTGENEQYF. The CDR3 DNA follows: TGTGCCACCCACCCCGGGACAGGGGAAAACGAGCAGTACTTC.

The rearrangement links TRBV2 to TRBJ2-7, with 14 bases lining up with TRBD2. CDR3 length: 15 amino acids. The V and J ends lost 6 bases and 4 bases, in that order; junction bases with no gene match: 5. The germline gives CDR1 SNHLY, CDR2 FYNNEI. The CDR3 coding sequence is TGTGCCAGCAGACCAGGACTAGCGGGAGGATACGAGCAGTACTTC. Protein sequence: CASRPGLAGGYEQYF.

This chain uses TRBV2 with TRBJ2-1; 9 nucleotides match TRBD2. This CDR3 contains 15 residues. The V and J ends lost 4 bases and 3 bases, in that order; junction bases with no gene match: 4. CDR1 SNHLY and CDR2 FYNNEI come from the germline V gene. The DNA of the CDR3 is TGTGCCAGCAGTGCAAGACTAGCGGACTACAATGAGCAGTTCTTC. It yields the protein CASSARLADYNEQFF.

The J gene is TRBJ1-1, the V gene TRBV6-5; D remains ambiguous. V was pared by 6 bases and J by 1 base, with 12 bases between. This CDR3 comprises 14 residues. Germline CDR1 MNHEY, CDR2 SVGAGI. The CDR3 bases are TGTGCCAGCAGGTCCCCCGGAGGGAACACTGAAGCTTTCTTT. Residues: CASRSPGGNTEAFF.

In this sample, this clone turned up a few times. The chain carries TRBV19 and TRBJ1-1; TRBD1 matches 7 bases. CDR1 LNHDA and CDR2 SQIVND come from the germline V gene (reference sequence). J was trimmed by 3 bases and V by 11 bases; bases with no gene match: 6. The CDR3 loop spans 12 amino acids. CDR3 sequence reads: CAVRQGDTEAFF. The CDR3 nucleotides are TGTGCCGTGCGACAGGGAGACACTGAAGCTTTCTTT.

The chain carries TRBV4-2 and TRBJ2-7; D gene uncertain. Trimming shortened V by 4 bases and J by 5 bases, and 12 bases separated the two germline ends. CDR3 size: 13 residues. Germline CDR1 and CDR2: LGHNA and YNFKEQ. The CDR3 sequence: CASSRSLGDEQYF. The DNA of the CDR3 is TGTGCCAGCAGCCGCAGCTTGGGCGACGAGCAGTACTTC.

The chain is built from TRBV10-3 and TRBJ2-7; 7 bases match TRBD1. The CDR3 loop spans 13 amino acids. Germline CDR1 reads ENHRY; CDR2 reads SYGVKD. With V trimmed by 7 bases and J by 3 bases, 6 bases remained unmatched. CDR3 nucleotides: TGTGCCATCACCAAAGACAGGGACTACGAGCAGTACTTC. It codes for CAITKDRDYEQYF.

The chain joins TRBV7-2 to TRBJ1-1; TRBD1 is a possible D gene (6 bases). Between the trimmed V and J ends, which lost 5 bases and 1 base, there was a span of 8 bases. The CDR3 is made up of 13 amino acids. CDR1 is SGHTA, CDR2 FQGNSA, per germline. CDR3 DNA sequence: TGTGCCAGCAGCGGACAGAAGAACACTGAAGCTTTCTTT. This encodes CASSGQKNTEAFF.

DNA of the CDR3: TGTGCCAGCAGTGTCGGACAGGGACGTAATGAAAAACTGTTTTTT. Residues: CASSVGQGRNEKLFF. The J gene is TRBJ1-4, the V gene TRBV27; 8 bases agree with TRBD1. V lost 5 bases, J lost 4 bases, and 6 bases stayed unmatched. The CDR3 length is 15 residues. Germline loops: CDR1 MNHEY, CDR2 SMNVEV (reference sequence). Based on the CDR3 plus reference TRBV27 and TRBJ1-4, the full variable domain is EAQVTQNPRYLITVTGKKLTVTCSQNMNHEYMSWYRQDPGLGLRQIYYSMNVEVTDKGDVPEGYKVSRKEKRNFPLILESPSPNQTSLYFCASSVGQGRNEKLFFGSGTQLSVL.

This chain connects TRBV2 to TRBJ1-1; tentative D call: TRBD1 (5 bases). V shed 5 bases and J shed 1 base, with 5 bases lying between them. The germline V gene encodes CDR1 SNHLY and CDR2 FYNNEI. This CDR3 contains 12 residues. Written as DNA, the CDR3 is TGTGCCAGCAGTCAGGGGAACACTGAAGCTTTCTTT. Translated: CASSQGNTEAFF.

The genes are TRBV7-9 and TRBJ2-5, with a possible D match to TRBD2 (6 bases). The V gene lost 6 bases and the J gene lost 6 bases, with 17 bases spanning the gap. CDR1 is SEHNR, CDR2 FQNEAQ, per germline (reference sequence). This CDR3 is built from 14 residues. The CDR3 protein is CASSRSGVPKTQYF. The DNA of the CDR3 is TGTGCCAGCAGTCGGTCGGGGGTCCCCAAGACCCAGTACTTC.

DNA for the CDR3: TGTGCCATCAGCACTAGCGGGAGTCGCTACGAGCAGTACTTC. Protein: CAISTSGSRYEQYF. This chain links TRBV10-3 with TRBJ2-7, with TRBD2 matching over 11 bases. V lost 6 bases and J lost 3; bases outside the gene matches: 4. This CDR3 contains 14 residues. Germline V gene sequence: CDR1 ENHRY, CDR2 SYGVKD.